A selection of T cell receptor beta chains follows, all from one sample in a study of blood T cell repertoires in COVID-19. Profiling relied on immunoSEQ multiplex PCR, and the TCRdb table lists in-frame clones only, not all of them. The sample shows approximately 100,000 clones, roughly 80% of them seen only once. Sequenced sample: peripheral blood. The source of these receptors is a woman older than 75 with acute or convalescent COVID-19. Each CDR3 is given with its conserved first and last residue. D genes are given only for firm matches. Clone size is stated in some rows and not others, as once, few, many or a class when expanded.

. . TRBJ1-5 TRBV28 TGTGCCAGCACCGATGAGAGGGGACAATTCAATCAGCCCCAGCATTTT CASTDERGQFNQPQHF
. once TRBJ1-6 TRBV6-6 TGTGCCCGCGGGTGGGGGGAGGGAGATTCACCCCTCCACTTT CARGWGEGDSPLHF
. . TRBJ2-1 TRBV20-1 TGCAGTGCTAGTTACGAAGGGGCTCGAAGTGAGCAGTTCTTC CSASYEGARSEQFF
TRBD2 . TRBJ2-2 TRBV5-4 TGTGCCAGCAGCAGCCGGGGGGGTACCGGGGAGCTGTTTTTT CASSSRGGTGELFF
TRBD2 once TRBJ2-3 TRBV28 TGTGCCAGCAGTCGGACTAGGTCGGAGGATACGCAGTATTTT CASSRTRSEDTQYF
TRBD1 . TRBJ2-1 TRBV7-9 TGTGCCAGCAGCCTGGGGACAGCTCACAATGAGCAGTTCTTC CASSLGTAHNEQFF
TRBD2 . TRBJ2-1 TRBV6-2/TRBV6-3 TGTGCCAGCAGTTACGGACTAGCGGGGGGGCCGCAGTGGAATGAGCAGTTCTTC CASSYGLAGGPQWNEQFF
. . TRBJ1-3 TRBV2 TGTGCCAGCAGTGCCCTTAGAGGGGGCTCTGGAAACACCATATATTTT CASSALRGGSGNTIYF
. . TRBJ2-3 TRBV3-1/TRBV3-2 TGTGCCAGCAGCCGTCCGGGCCTAGCAACAGATACGCAGTATTTT CASSRPGLATDTQYF
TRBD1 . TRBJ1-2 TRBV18 TGTGCCAGCTCTCAAGGGACAGCAAATGGCTACACCTTC CASSQGTANGYTF
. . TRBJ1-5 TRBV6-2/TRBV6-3 TGTGCCAGCAGTGCTAGAGGATTAAGCAATCAGCCCCAGCATTTT CASSARGLSNQPQHF
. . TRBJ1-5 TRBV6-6 TGTGCCAGCAGACAGCCGAGCAATCAGCCCCAGCATTTT CASRQPSNQPQHF
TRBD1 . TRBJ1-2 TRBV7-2 TGTGCCAGCAAACCGGGGACAGGGGGTGTCTATGGCTACACCTTC CASKPGTGGVYGYTF
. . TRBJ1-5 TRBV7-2 TGTGCCAGCAGCAGGGGCGGCCGGGGGAATCAGCCCCAGCATTTT CASSRGGRGNQPQHF
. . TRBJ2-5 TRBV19 TGTGCCAGTAGTATACAGCGGTTAGAGACCCAGTACTTC CASSIQRLETQYF
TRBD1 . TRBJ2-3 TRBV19 TGTGCCAGTAGTAATCACAGGGGAGATACGCAGTATTTT CASSNHRGDTQYF
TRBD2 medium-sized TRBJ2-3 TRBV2 TGTGCCAGGGGACTAGCGGGGACAGATACGCAGTATTTT CARGLAGTDTQYF
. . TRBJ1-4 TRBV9 TGTGCCAGCAGCGTTAGCCGGGACAACGAAAAACTGTTTTTT CASSVSRDNEKLFF
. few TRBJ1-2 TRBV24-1 TGTGCCACCAGTGCTCGGGACTATGGCTACACCTTC CATSARDYGYTF
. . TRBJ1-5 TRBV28 TGTGCCAGCACCGCCCTCGACAAGAGCAATCAGCCCCAGCATTTT CASTALDKSNQPQHF
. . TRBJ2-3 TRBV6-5 TGTGCCAGCATGGTCAGTAGCACAGATACGCAGTATTTT CASMVSSTDTQYF
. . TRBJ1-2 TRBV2 TGTGCCAGCAGTGAAGGTCGGACACCGGGGGTCGCTAGTTATGGCTACACCTTC CASSEGRTPGVASYGYTF
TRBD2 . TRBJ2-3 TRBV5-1 TGCGCCAGCAGCTTGGGGGGGACTAGTCGTGTCGATACGCAGTATTTT CASSLGGTSRVDTQYF
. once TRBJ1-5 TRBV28 TGTGCCAGCAGTTTATTCGGCCGGAGTCATCAGCCCCAGCATTTT CASSLFGRSHQPQHF
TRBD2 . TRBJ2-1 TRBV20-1 TGCAGTGCTAGTGCTACTAGCGGGGGGGCCTTCGCCTACAATGAGCAGTTCTTC CSASATSGGAFAYNEQFF
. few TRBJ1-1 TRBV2 TGTGCCAGCAGTGATCAGGGTAACACTGAAGCTTTCTTT CASSDQGNTEAFF
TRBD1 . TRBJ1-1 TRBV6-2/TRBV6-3 TGTGCCAGCAGGCCTACTGGACAGGGTGGGAACACTGAAGCTTTCTTT CASRPTGQGGNTEAFF
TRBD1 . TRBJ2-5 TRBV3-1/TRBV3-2 TGTGCCAGCAGCCCGCCCTGGGGACAGTCCCTCCAAGAGACCCAGTACTTC CASSPPWGQSLQETQYF